The clone carrying this TCR beta chain was seen repeatedly, ten times or more. At one end, the junction sequence differs from germline, possibly due to a read error. This sample is part of a study of T cell repertoires in cytomegalovirus infection. Looked up from germline, CDR1 is SGHTA and CDR2 is FQGNSA. CDR3 size: 14 residues. TCRdb reprocessed the reads with MiXCR, giving one entry per CDR3 protein. Of about 130,000 distinct CDR3 sequences in the sample, roughly 8.2% were seen once. The specimen was PBMCs. J is TRBJ2-1 and V is TRBV7-2; a weak D match, TRBD2 (6 bases). The sequence was obtained from a human donor in good health (CMV status not recorded). Some clones in this sample may be carry-over from other donors' samples. CDR3 residues: CASSLAISYNEQFF. The DNA of the CDR3 is TGTGCCAGCAGCCTAGCGATCTCCTACAATGAGCAGTTCTTC.